The rows below give T cell receptor beta chains drawn from one sample of a study of blood T cell repertoires in COVID-19. TCRdb's table, derived via immunoSEQ multiplex PCR, lists solely in-frame clones and lacks some. The sample holds approximately 310,000 clones, around 87% seen once. Specimen: peripheral blood. All receptors derive from a woman aged 45-60 years who had recovered from COVID-19. The conserved cysteine and the conserved F or W are not part of the CDR3 here. Some rows mark clone size as missing; the rest say once, few, many or name a class of expanded clone.

v_gene	j_gene	abundance	CDR3aa
TRBV7-2	TRBJ1-1	few	ASSLSRGQAEAF
TRBV6-1	TRBJ2-7	-	ASSEVEGYEQY
TRBV4-2	TRBJ2-3	once	ASSPLLAGVDAQY
TRBV5-1	TRBJ1-4	-	ASSPGQGYEKLF
TRBV10-3	TRBJ2-1	-	ASTFTGGNEQF
TRBV25-1	TRBJ1-1	once	ASSASGTGYTEAF
TRBV7-2	TRBJ2-3	-	ASSLGLAGGTDTQY
TRBV28	TRBJ2-7	-	ASSRGLSYEQY
TRBV7-9	TRBJ2-2	-	ASSPSRGLNTGELF
TRBV6-5	TRBJ2-3	once	ATCGGGHSTDTQY
TRBV3-1/TRBV3-2	TRBJ1-3	-	ASSQGADGNTIY
TRBV4-2	TRBJ2-2	-	ASSLFPSGRSAGELF
TRBV7-2	TRBJ2-1	-	ASSLNGGPNEQF
TRBV19	TRBJ1-1	-	ASRDRRTAF
TRBV2	TRBJ1-2	-	ASNVGQGGYT
TRBV27	TRBJ2-7	few	ASSSVDEQY
TRBV6-5	TRBJ2-7	once	ASSYRKTLYEQY
TRBV11-2	TRBJ1-1	few	ASSLRGYTEAF
TRBV3-1/TRBV3-2	TRBJ1-4	-	ASSHPGYSEKLF
TRBV28	TRBJ1-5	few	ASSYPGNQPQH
TRBV16	TRBJ2-3	-	ASSGGRSTDTQY
TRBV7-2	TRBJ1-1	-	ASSFDRDTEAF
TRBV10-3	TRBJ1-1	-	AIRGGQGITEAF
TRBV6-2/TRBV6-3	TRBJ2-2	-	ASSLDTNPGELF
TRBV7-2	TRBJ2-7	-	ASSLGRDADEQY
TRBV11-2	TRBJ2-7	-	ASSLGRAPYEQY
TRBV30	TRBJ2-2	-	AWIWGDTGELF
TRBV15	TRBJ2-2	-	ATSNIQGSFTGELF
TRBV2	TRBJ2-2	-	ASSVGGLDTGELF
TRBV2	TRBJ1-2	once	ASSKDRGLGYT
TRBV7-9	TRBJ2-1	-	ASSDGRNEQF
TRBV7-2	TRBJ1-2	-	ASSLGQGAHYGYT
TRBV18	TRBJ2-4	-	ASSPLRTGSNIQY
TRBV27	TRBJ2-2	-	ASSAERDGELF
TRBV11-2	TRBJ2-7	few	ASSLGQTTYEQY
TRBV6-2/TRBV6-3	TRBJ1-3	-	ASSYGQTGGNTIY
TRBV6-2/TRBV6-3	TRBJ2-1	-	ASSTVWREGNEQF